This T cell receptor (beta chain) was captured in a study of cytomegalovirus exposure and HLA in healthy donors (dated by TCRdb to 2016 to 2017). Notes on the research overall: According to an earlier analysis of 450 to 650 of the donors, some 180 million T cells yielded 117 million unique TCR beta sequences and about 300 Gb of sequence data. An early release that covered fewer than 800 HLA-typed donors contained around 330 gigabases of sequencing data and about 93 million unique TCR sequences. The genetic ancestry cluster associated with self-reported Caucasian donors included about 81% of the roughly 410 genotyped donors. The study aimed to test whether cataloging public T cell receptors could reveal signatures of past pathogen exposure. The study used immunosequencing to profile the T cell repertoires of hundreds of subjects and linked those repertoires to cytomegalovirus serostatus. Besides the first cohort of about 730 subjects, a separate validation cohort made up of roughly 120 different subjects was used. High-throughput TCR immunosequencing, statistical association of individual TCRs with disease status, and machine learning were combined to predict cytomegalovirus infection status. A later analysis re-analyzed previously published TCR beta repertoires from 666 donors and added high-resolution HLA genotyping to study TCR occurrence patterns. The later analysis used no new phenotypic data to find candidate immune exposures, relying instead on TCR beta sequences and their occurrence across donors. An earlier analysis of nearly 600 of the donors applied high-throughput TCR beta sequencing to assess whether each TCR beta V gene segment acted as functional or pseudogenic. Donor age, sex, ethnicity and CMV serostatus were compiled alongside the repertoire data. Genome-wide SNP genotypes for about 60% of the roughly 700 donors were used in a later genetic analysis, which treated that subset as a discovery cohort. Every repertoire in the discovery cohort had been generated on one and the same sequencing platform. Class I and class II HLA loci were covered by the typing at four-digit resolution. The number of donors typed differed by locus, with roughly 620-630 for A, B, C, DRB1 and DQB1, around 500 for DQA1, nearly 610 for DPA1, and roughly 450 for DPB1. Roughly five DR-DQ haplotypes were handled as single units for association and clustering, since linkage in the cohort was strong. Across 398 genotyped donors of the cohort, an average of roughly 250,000 unique TCR beta nucleotide sequences per donor were sequenced, and about a sixth of those sequences were non-productive. What the work shows at the level of the full study, not this receptor alone: Correlated functional status among segregating V segments might reflect linkage disequilibrium, but an unknown experimental factor could not be ruled out. Because some donors lacked HLA typing at each locus, the association tests relied only on the typed subset. In a later analysis, HLA-associated TCR beta chains showed more clonal expansion and lower generation probabilities than non-associated chains that were equally common. In the study, some 160 TCR beta chains were listed as associated with cytomegalovirus. Three of the identified cytomegalovirus-associated TCR beta chains were confirmed in vitro to be specific for cytomegalovirus antigens. Cytomegalovirus status was reported to be diagnosed by the classifier with high specificity and sensitivity in both the original and validation cohorts. In a later analysis, the rate of TCR association differed among HLA loci, with DRB1 alleles having the most associated TCRs and HLA-C alleles having the fewest. When HLA alleles, especially DR and DQ, strongly co-occurred, attributing TCR associations to individual alleles was difficult. V-gene and J-gene trimming of TCR beta chains was associated with a missense DCLRE1C variant in a later genetic analysis, and the association was replicated in an independent cohort. It was suggested by the authors that the approach could potentially be generalized to other disease states and immunological phenotypes. In a later analysis, most CMV-associated TCR beta chains were found to appear HLA-restricted, with HLA associations seemingly driven largely by CMV exposure. The only immune exposure information available for the cohort was CMV serostatus. Across donors, most TCR sequences were observed very rarely, whereas some public TCRs were present in many individuals. Specific HLA alleles were associated with 15,000 to 20,000 TCR beta sequences at a false discovery rate of 0.05 in a later analysis. A cluster of highly shared sequence variants was judged likely to be a technical artifact of the sequencing pipeline. A later genetic analysis reported fewer N-insertions in productive TCRs among donors in an Asian-associated ancestry cluster than the roughly 640-donor mean. Some IMGT-functional V segments, including TRBV6-2 and TRBV6-3, could not be distinguished by the 87-base-pair reads and were therefore excluded. In a later analysis, several top co-occurrence clusters were reported to appear linked to parvovirus B19, influenza, CMV and Epstein-Barr virus. In an earlier analysis of some 550 of the donors, most TCR beta V segments were observed in productive rearrangements about 87% or about 30% of the time, broadly matching IMGT annotations. The presence/absence analyses assumed that sequencing depth was roughly uniform across donors, and that assumption may not be true. The cohort was sequenced for TCR beta chains only, and without alpha or paired-chain data the features that could be detected were limited. The earlier analysis of 587 of the donors excluded some 16 rarely observed V segments, including chromosome 9 orphons, because counts were too low. A further reported finding was that TCR beta sequences accurately predicted the HLA-A and HLA-B alleles for most subjects in the first cohort.

V sheds 5 bases and J sheds 3 bases, leaving 11 bases between their ends. The germline V gene (reference sequence) provides CDR1 MNHEY and CDR2 SMNVEV. Spanning cysteine to phenylalanine, the CDR3 consists of 14 amino acids. CDR3 DNA is the only sequence kept; it has 42 bases, read in frame from the first base. Receptor amplification or capture employed the immunoSEQ multiplex PCR assay. The multiplex PCR relied on a mix of 60 forward primers for TCR Vbeta segments and 13 reverse primers for TCR Jbeta segments. A multiplex PCR assay on genomic DNA amplified the CDR3 region of rearranged TCR beta genes. On the Illumina HiSeq System, the amplified TCR beta libraries were sequenced as 87-base-pair reads. As for how the authors treated the data: In a later analysis, around 80 million unique TCR beta chains were counted across the 666 repertoires, and roughly 11 million of these chains were shared by at least two donors. Raw reads were error-corrected and collapsed into unique sequences with a nearest-neighbor algorithm that merged closely related sequences to remove PCR and sequencing errors. Alignment of CDR3 sequences to IMGT reference sequences was used to assign V, D and J gene segments. For a sequence to be retained, at least a six-nucleotide match to both a V gene segment and a J gene segment was required. A rearrangement counted as productive if the CDR3 had no stop codons and remained in frame with V and J, and every other rearrangement counted as non-productive. Following IMGT convention, CDR3 was defined as the stretch from the second conserved V-encoded cysteine to the conserved J-encoded phenylalanine. The earlier analysis of a few hundred of the donors excluded any sequence lacking an unambiguous match to a single V gene segment. In an earlier analysis of more than 500 of the donors, a V segment was called functional when productive rearrangements were above 56.7%, and segregating when the standard deviation between donors exceeded 5%. A statistical classification framework was built for diagnosing cytomegalovirus status from the catalog of TCR beta chain sequences. V and J gene assignment, in a later analysis, came from comparing TCR nucleotide sequences with IMGT/GENE-DB human TR gene sequences. The TCRdist pipeline was used in a later analysis to assign CDR3 sequences and most-parsimonious VDJ recombination scenarios. A later analysis defined each TCR beta chain by its CDR3 amino acid sequence plus V-gene family, and excluded reads lacking a unique V-gene family. As a way to deal with suspected cross-contamination and a sequencing artifact, a later analysis dropped 450 to 600 nucleotide sequences that were highly shared and had low generation probability. For each public chain, a later analysis derived a clonal expansion index from normalized ranks of inferred template counts within each repertoire. In a later analysis, generation probabilities were computed using a VDJ recombination model fitted to out-of-frame rearrangements, and the results were checked against IGoR. In a later analysis, TCR-TCR, TCR-HLA and TCR-CMV co-occurrence was scored with hypergeometric tests, and a repertoire-size bias correction was applied to TCR pairs. In a later analysis, false discovery rates were estimated by permuting HLA or CMV assignments 20 times. In a later analysis, co-occurring TCRs were grouped with DBSCAN, and TCRdist sequence similarity was added when clustering was performed within HLA-allele-positive subsets. Co-occurrence clustering excluded repertoires with fewer than 30,000 or more than 120,000 public chains, plus five with anomalous nucleotide sharing. TCRdb carries this immuneACCESS record with in-frame sequences only. Its versions omit some clonotypes, under half of them owing to an unresolved V gene in the studies checked, with the rest unexplained. That table supplies the V and J calls and clone size; D and trimming were determined from the DNA. This sample lists 64,000 or so clones; roughly 67% were detected once. The ten largest clones represent around 7.6% of the sample.

The cohort comprised under 700 healthy bone marrow donors. At the time of sampling, all cohort members were nominally healthy, though unrecorded immune exposures were likely present. The donor tested CMV seropositive, placing the donor among the 289 seropositive members of the cohort. A peripheral blood sample was provided by each donor, and peripheral blood mononuclear cells were used for TCR beta sequencing. Genomic DNA was extracted from the blood cell samples with the Qiagen DNeasy Blood Extraction Kit. Turning to this clone: The specificity of this receptor is unknown. No much larger clone is present one base from it, and per-base qualities are unavailable.

The sample consisted of PBMCs. The source is a man aged 35 to 55 in good health and CMV-seropositive. This sequence uses TRBV27 and TRBJ1-5, with the D gene too uncertain to name. The DNA sequence reads TGTGCCAGCAGTAAAACGGGATCCAATCAGCCCCAGCATTTT. Its translation reads: CASSKTGSNQPQHF.